Each of the 27 T cell receptor beta chains below was sequenced from the same sample in a study of blood T cell repertoires in COVID-19. Sequencing was performed with immunoSEQ multiplex PCR; in TCRdb, only in-frame clones are kept and a portion is missing. Of 90,000 to 140,000 clones listed, about 85% are singletons. The sequenced sample consisted of peripheral blood. The receptors stem from a man aged 50 or older with acute or convalescent COVID-19.

The genes are TRBV30 and TRBJ2-7, with 9 bases matching TRBD1. The V segment lost 5 bases and the J segment 4 bases; nucleotides outside the gene matches: 6. Per the germline V gene, CDR1 is GTSNPN and CDR2 is SVGIG (reference sequence). CDR3 length: 13 residues. The CDR3 region is CAWGTGRGYEQYF. In nucleotides, the CDR3 is TGTGCCTGGGGGACAGGGCGAGGATACGAGCAGTACTTC. Full variable domain (missing parts from reference TRBV30 and TRBJ2-7): SQTIHQWPATLVQPVGSPLSLECTVEGTSNPNLYWYRQAAGRGLQLLFYSVGIGQISSEVPQNLSASRPQDRQFILSSKKLLLSDSGFYLCAWGTGRGYEQYFGPGTRLTVT.

The rearrangement uses TRBV5-6 and TRBJ2-7; 11 nucleotides agree with TRBD2. CDR3 size: 15 residues. The trim removed 6 bases at V and 2 bases at J, leaving 7 bases unmatched. The germline CDR1 and CDR2 sequences are SGHDT and YYEEEE. The CDR3 here is CASTLGTSGPYEQYF. CDR3 in DNA: TGTGCCAGCACCCTAGGGACTAGCGGTCCCTACGAGCAGTACTTC.

The chain has TRBV4-1 and TRBJ2-7; the D gene is possibly TRBD2 (6 bases). The V and J ends lost 0 bases and 0 bases respectively, with 18 bases between them. CDR1 and CDR2 from the germline V gene are MGHRA and YSYEKL. CDR3 length equals 18 residues. In DNA, the CDR3 is TGCGCCAGCAGCCAAGATCAGTTAGTGGGAGGACGCTCCTACGAGCAGTACTTC. Translating gives CASSQDQLVGGRSYEQYF.

The chain joins TRBV6-1 to TRBJ2-7; 9 positions match TRBD1. With V trimmed by 2 bases and J by 5 bases, 7 bases remained unmatched. The CDR3 has 15 amino acids. Germline V gene lookup returns CDR1 MNHNS and CDR2 SASEGT. This CDR3 is CASSERWTGVNEQYF. DNA of the CDR3: TGTGCCAGCAGTGAAAGGTGGACAGGGGTGAACGAGCAGTACTTC.

This chain uses TRBV19 with TRBJ2-7; TRBD1 is a possible D gene (6 bases). The germline V gene has CDR1 LNHDA and CDR2 SQIVND (reference sequence). CDR3 length: 17 residues. Trimming took 5 bases from V and 0 from J, leaving 20 bases between them. The CDR3 reads CASSQTPTGRSSYEQYF. The CDR3 coding sequence is TGTGCCAGTAGTCAAACTCCAACAGGGCGAAGCTCCTACGAGCAGTACTTC.

V gene TRBV5-1 combines with J gene TRBJ2-7, with D hard to call. The ends were cut back, 0 bases at V and 0 bases at J, with 7 bases in the middle. Germline-derived CDR1 and CDR2 are SGHRS and YFSETQ. CDR3 length: 14 residues. The CDR3, as DNA: TGCGCCAGCAGCTTGGACAGCCTCTCCTACGAGCAGTACTTC. This encodes CASSLDSLSYEQYF. The full variable domain, rest sourced from reference TRBV5-1 and TRBJ2-7, is KAGVTQTPRYLIKTRGQQVTLSCSPISGHRSVSWYQQTPGQGLQFLFEYFSETQRNKGNFPGRFSGRQFSNSRSEMNVSTLELGDSALYLCASSLDSLSYEQYFGPGTRLTVT.

V is TRBV5-1 and J is TRBJ2-3, with a possible D match to TRBD1 (5 bases). Trimming removed 4 bases from V and 6 bases from J, with 15 bases in between. The CDR3 sequence is 14 residues long. Germline CDR1 and CDR2: SGHRS and YFSETQ. The chain's CDR3 is CASSPGFLVDTQYF. CDR3 nucleotides: TGCGCCAGCAGCCCAGGGTTCCTGGTCGATACGCAGTATTTT. Supplemented by reference TRBV5-1 and TRBJ2-3, the full variable domain reads KAGVTQTPRYLIKTRGQQVTLSCSPISGHRSVSWYQQTPGQGLQFLFEYFSETQRNKGNFPGRFSGRQFSNSRSEMNVSTLELGDSALYLCASSPGFLVDTQYFGPGTRLTVL.

The chain has TRBV9 and TRBJ2-3; D perhaps matches TRBD2 (6 bases). The CDR3 runs to 16 residues. CDR1 is SGDLS and CDR2 is YYNGEE in the germline V gene. V lost 0 bases to trimming and J lost 2 bases, with 13 bases between them. The CDR3 DNA is TGTGCCAGCAGCGTAGGTCCGGGACTGATCACAGATACGCAGTATTTT. Residues: CASSVGPGLITDTQYF. The variable domain in full, completed from reference TRBV9 and TRBJ2-3, reads DSGVTQTPKHLITATGQRVTLRCSPRSGDLSVYWYQQSLDQGLQFLIQYYNGEERAKGNILERFSAQQFPDLHSELNLSSLELGDSALYFCASSVGPGLITDTQYFGPGTRLTVL.

The chain employs TRBV4-1 and TRBJ1-2; 9 bases are shared with TRBD1. The CDR3 runs 15 residues. The ends lost 1 base at V and 8 bases at J; junction bases unmatched: 8. The V gene's germline CDR1 is MGHRA and CDR2 YSYEKL. CDR3 protein: CASSQGEQGAEGYTF. The CDR3, as DNA: TGCGCCAGCAGCCAAGGTGAACAGGGGGCGGAGGGCTACACCTTC.

This chain uses TRBV6-5 with TRBJ1-2; 8 bases align to TRBD1. V lost 0 bases to trimming and J lost 7 bases; unmatched junction nucleotides: 1. CDR1 MNHEY and CDR2 SVGAGI come from the germline V gene. This CDR3 has 13 residues. CDR3 sequence reads: CASSYSGTGGYTF. The CDR3 region has the DNA TGTGCCAGCAGTTACTCGGGGACAGGTGGCTACACCTTC.

The chain carries TRBV19 and TRBJ2-7, with 7 bases lining up with TRBD2. The CDR3 totals 12 residues. Losses at the gene ends were 6 bases for V and 6 bases for J; bases not matched to a gene: 5. CDR1 and CDR2 (germline): LNHDA, SQIVND (reference sequence). CDR3 sequence: CASSRGGGEQYF. CDR3 DNA: TGTGCCAGTAGCCGGGGCGGGGGCGAGCAGTACTTC.

The CDR3 DNA is TGCGCCAGCAGCGCCCAAAGTTCAGGGGGCACAGATACGCAGTATTTT. Its protein product is CASSAQSSGGTDTQYF. The chain recombines TRBV5-1 with TRBJ2-3; possibly TRBD1 for D (6 bases). The V and J ends lost 4 bases and 1 base respectively, with 16 bases between them. The germline V gene encodes CDR1 SGHRS and CDR2 YFSETQ. The length of the CDR3 is 16 residues. Variable domain in full (rest from reference TRBV5-1 and TRBJ2-3): KAGVTQTPRYLIKTRGQQVTLSCSPISGHRSVSWYQQTPGQGLQFLFEYFSETQRNKGNFPGRFSGRQFSNSRSEMNVSTLELGDSALYLCASSAQSSGGTDTQYFGPGTRLTVL.

V and J are TRBV10-3 and TRBJ1-2; 11 nucleotides agree with TRBD1. Germline lookup yields CDR1 ENHRY and CDR2 SYGVKD. V lost 10 bases, J lost 6 bases, and 16 bases stayed unmatched. The CDR3 runs 16 residues. The CDR3 sequence is CATLWRGGTGGDGYTF. In DNA, the CDR3 is TGTGCCACACTTTGGAGAGGGGGGACAGGGGGAGATGGCTACACCTTC.

The chain is built from TRBV11-2 and TRBJ1-1; D unclear. The CDR3 contains 13 residues. V lost 5 bases and J 3 bases, leaving 10 bases between the germline ends. CDR1 is SGHAT, CDR2 FQNNGV, per germline. The CDR3, as DNA: TGTGCCAGCAGCCAGCGGGGTCACACTGAAGCTTTCTTT. It translates to CASSQRGHTEAFF.

The chain combines TRBV2 with TRBJ1-1; 7 bases line up with TRBD1. This CDR3 comprises 13 residues. Per germline, CDR1 SNHLY and CDR2 FYNNEI. Trimming at V came to 6 bases and at J to 3 bases, leaving 4 bases not matched to a gene. The CDR3 DNA reads as TGTGCCAGCAGAACTACAGGGGACACTGAAGCTTTCTTT. Amino acids: CASRTTGDTEAFF.

The V call is TRBV5-1, the J call TRBJ2-7, with a possible D match to TRBD1 (6 bases). This CDR3 has 14 residues. Deletions cut 0 bases from V and 3 bases from J, with 10 bases between. From germline, CDR1 is SGHRS and CDR2 YFSETQ. DNA for the CDR3: TGCGCCAGCAGCTTGGGGACAGATCTCTACGAGCAGTACTTC. This codes for CASSLGTDLYEQYF.

The chain couples TRBV10-3 to TRBJ1-2; D remains ambiguous. Looked up from germline, CDR1 is ENHRY and CDR2 is SYGVKD. Trimming left V 2 bases short and J 3 bases short, with 7 bases between. The CDR3 sequence is 13 residues long. The CDR3 loop reads CAISETEYYGYTF. The CDR3 DNA is TGTGCCATCAGTGAGACCGAGTACTATGGCTACACCTTC.

This rearrangement joins TRBV19 to TRBJ2-5, with TRBD2 as a possible D gene (7 bases). Trimming removed 6 bases from V and 5 bases from J, with 19 bases in between. The CDR3 contains 15 residues. Germline CDR1 reads LNHDA; CDR2 reads SQIVND (reference sequence). This chain's CDR3 is CASRGGGAQWETQYF. CDR3 coding DNA: TGTGCCAGTAGAGGTGGGGGGGCACAGTGGGAGACCCAGTACTTC.

The chain has TRBV5-1 and TRBJ2-2; D possibly corresponds to TRBD2 (6 bases). This CDR3 has 16 residues. Germline values: CDR1 SGHRS, CDR2 YFSETQ. V was cut by 0 bases and J by 1 base, with 10 bases left in between. CDR3 in amino acids: CASSLDGGWNTGELFF. CDR3 nucleotides: TGCGCCAGCAGCTTGGACGGGGGATGGAACACCGGGGAGCTGTTTTTT. Filled out from reference TRBV5-1 and TRBJ2-2, the complete variable domain reads KAGVTQTPRYLIKTRGQQVTLSCSPISGHRSVSWYQQTPGQGLQFLFEYFSETQRNKGNFPGRFSGRQFSNSRSEMNVSTLELGDSALYLCASSLDGGWNTGELFFGEGSRLTVL.

The chain is built from TRBV5-1 and TRBJ2-5; D is undetermined. The V end lost 3 bases, the J end lost 5 bases, and 11 bases lay between the germline ends. CDR1 is SGHRS and CDR2 is YFSETQ in the germline V gene. The length of the CDR3 is 13 residues. Here the CDR3 DNA reads TGCGCCAGCAGCTCTGGATTGCGGGAGACCCAGTACTTC. Encoded protein: CASSSGLRETQYF. Combining the CDR3 with reference TRBV5-1 and TRBJ2-5 gives the whole variable domain KAGVTQTPRYLIKTRGQQVTLSCSPISGHRSVSWYQQTPGQGLQFLFEYFSETQRNKGNFPGRFSGRQFSNSRSEMNVSTLELGDSALYLCASSSGLRETQYFGPGTRLLVL.

The rearrangement uses TRBV27 and TRBJ2-7, with 10 bases aligning to TRBD2. The germline V gene encodes CDR1 MNHEY and CDR2 SMNVEV (reference sequence). J gave up 5 bases and V 7 bases, and 14 bases lay outside the gene matches. CDR3 length: 16 residues. CDR3 in DNA: TGTGCCAGCAAAGGACTAGCGGAGCTTTTGAGACACGAGCAGTACTTC. Its translation is CASKGLAELLRHEQYF.

This chain connects TRBV13 to TRBJ2-7, with a tentative D call TRBD2 (6 bases). Germline values: CDR1 PRHDT, CDR2 FYEKMQ (reference sequence). Trimming removed 4 bases from V and 1 base from J, with 11 bases in between. This CDR3 comprises 14 residues. The CDR3 spells CASSSRRGSYEQYF. CDR3 DNA sequence: TGTGCCAGCAGCTCCCGACGGGGGTCCTACGAGCAGTACTTC. Full variable domain (outside the CDR3, taken from reference TRBV13 and TRBJ2-7): AAGVIQSPRHLIKEKRETATLKCYPIPRHDTVYWYQQGPGQDPQFLISFYEKMQSDKGSIPDRFSAQQFSDYHSELNMSSLELGDSALYFCASSSRRGSYEQYFGPGTRLTVT.

The V call is TRBV30, the J call TRBJ2-7; 11 positions agree with TRBD2. Germline values: CDR1 GTSNPN, CDR2 SVGIG (reference sequence). Trimming removed 8 bases from V and 3 bases from J; junction bases left unmatched: 6. The length of the CDR3 is 13 residues. The CDR3 loop is CAEQLAGDYEQYF. CDR3 nucleotide sequence: TGTGCCGAACAACTAGCGGGAGACTACGAGCAGTACTTC.

The chain uses TRBV10-3 and TRBJ1-5; 12 bases align to TRBD1. The CDR3 is 15 residues long. J was trimmed by 3 bases and V by 5 bases; bases with no gene match: 2. Per the germline V gene, CDR1 is ENHRY and CDR2 is SYGVKD. CDR3 sequence (DNA): TGTGCCATCAGTCGGGACAGGGGGCCCAATCAGCCCCAGCATTTT. Its translation is CAISRDRGPNQPQHF.

The chain links TRBV4-1 to TRBJ2-7; 9 bases agree with TRBD2. The germline V gene encodes CDR1 MGHRA and CDR2 YSYEKL. V was clipped by 1 base and J by 3 bases; unmatched bases: 4. This CDR3 is built from 15 residues. This CDR3 reads CASSQALAGHYEQYF. For the CDR3, the DNA is TGCGCCAGCAGCCAAGCACTAGCGGGCCACTACGAGCAGTACTTC.

The chain links TRBV24-1 to TRBJ1-2, with no clear D. Trimming took 3 bases from V and 8 from J, leaving 12 bases between them. The V gene's germline CDR1 is KGHDR and CDR2 SFDVKD. There are 13 residues in the CDR3. Here the CDR3 DNA reads TGTGCCACCAGTGATACGCGGGGAAGGGGCTACACCTTC. It specifies CATSDTRGRGYTF.

The V call is TRBV14, the J call TRBJ2-7, with 7 bases that match TRBD2. The V and J ends lost 1 base and 0 bases, in that order; junction bases with no gene match: 3. The CDR3 covers 15 residues. CDR1 SGHDN and CDR2 FVKESK come from the germline V gene. CDR3 nucleotides: TGTGCCAGCAGCCAAGGGCTAGCGGCCTCCTACGAGCAGTACTTC. Translating it yields CASSQGLAASYEQYF.